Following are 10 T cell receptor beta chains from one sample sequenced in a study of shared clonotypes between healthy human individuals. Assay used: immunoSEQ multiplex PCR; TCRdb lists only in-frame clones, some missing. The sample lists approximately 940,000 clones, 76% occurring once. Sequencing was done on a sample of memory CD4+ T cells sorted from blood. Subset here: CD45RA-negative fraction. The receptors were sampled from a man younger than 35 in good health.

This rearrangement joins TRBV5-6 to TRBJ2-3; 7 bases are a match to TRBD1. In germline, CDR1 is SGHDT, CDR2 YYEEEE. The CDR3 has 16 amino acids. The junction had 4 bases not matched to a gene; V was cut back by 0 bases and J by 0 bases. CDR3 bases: TGTGCCAGCAGCTTGGTGACAGGGCTGAGCACAGATACGCAGTATTTT. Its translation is CASSLVTGLSTDTQYF.

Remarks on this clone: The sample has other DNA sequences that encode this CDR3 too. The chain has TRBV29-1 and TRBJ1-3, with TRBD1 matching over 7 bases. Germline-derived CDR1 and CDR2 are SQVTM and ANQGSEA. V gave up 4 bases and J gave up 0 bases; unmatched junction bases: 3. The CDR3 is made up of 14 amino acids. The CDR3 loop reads CSVAGQSSGNTIYF. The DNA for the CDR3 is TGCAGCGTTGCGGGACAGAGCTCTGGAAACACCATATATTTT.

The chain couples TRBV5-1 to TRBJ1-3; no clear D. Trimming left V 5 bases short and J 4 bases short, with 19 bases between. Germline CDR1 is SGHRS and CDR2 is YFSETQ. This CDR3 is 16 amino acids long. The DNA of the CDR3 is TGCGCCAGCAGTTTCTCGGGAGGGAAATACGGAAACACCATATATTTT. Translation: CASSFSGGKYGNTIYF.

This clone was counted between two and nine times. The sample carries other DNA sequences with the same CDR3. CDR3 loop: CASRVSNQPQHF. The CDR3 nucleotides are TGTGCCAGCAGGGTTAGCAATCAGCCCCAGCATTTT. V and J are TRBV2 and TRBJ1-5; D is unresolved. Germline assignment: CDR1 SNHLY and CDR2 FYNNEI. V was pared by 6 bases and J by 0 bases, with 3 bases between. The CDR3 extends over 12 amino acids.

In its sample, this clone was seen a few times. The CDR3 here is CASRAGTGDEQYF. The CDR3, as DNA: TGTGCCAGCAGGGCAGGGACAGGGGACGAGCAGTACTTC. The genes are TRBV7-2 and TRBJ2-7; TRBD1 matches 10 bases. J gave up 5 bases and V 6 bases, and 4 bases lay outside the gene matches. Germline V lookup: CDR1 SGHTA, CDR2 FQGNSA. This CDR3 region has 13 residues.

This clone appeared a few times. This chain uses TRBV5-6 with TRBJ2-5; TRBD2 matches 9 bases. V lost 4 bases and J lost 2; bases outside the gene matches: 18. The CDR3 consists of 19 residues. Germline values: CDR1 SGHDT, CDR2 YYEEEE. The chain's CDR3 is CASSLQVASGKGGQETQYF. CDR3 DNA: TGTGCCAGCAGCCTCCAGGTAGCTAGCGGGAAGGGGGGTCAAGAGACCCAGTACTTC.

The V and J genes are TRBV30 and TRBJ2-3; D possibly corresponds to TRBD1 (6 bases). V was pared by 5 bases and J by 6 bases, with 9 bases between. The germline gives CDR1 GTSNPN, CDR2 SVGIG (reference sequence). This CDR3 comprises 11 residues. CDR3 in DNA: TGTGCCTGGTATCAGGGGGATACGCAGTATTTT. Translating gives CAWYQGDTQYF.

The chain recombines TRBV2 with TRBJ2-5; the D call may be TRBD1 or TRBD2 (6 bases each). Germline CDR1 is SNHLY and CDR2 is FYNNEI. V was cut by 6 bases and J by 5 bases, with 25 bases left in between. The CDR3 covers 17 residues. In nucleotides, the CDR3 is TGTGCCAGCAGCGCCGGATTAATGACAGGAGGGCTTGAGACCCAGTACTTC. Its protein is CASSAGLMTGGLETQYF. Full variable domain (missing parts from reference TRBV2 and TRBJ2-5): EPEVTQTPSHQVTQMGQEVILRCVPISNHLYFYWYRQILGQKVEFLVSFYNNEISEKSEIFDDQFSVERPDGSNFTLKIRSTKLEDSAMYFCASSAGLMTGGLETQYFGPGTRLLVL.

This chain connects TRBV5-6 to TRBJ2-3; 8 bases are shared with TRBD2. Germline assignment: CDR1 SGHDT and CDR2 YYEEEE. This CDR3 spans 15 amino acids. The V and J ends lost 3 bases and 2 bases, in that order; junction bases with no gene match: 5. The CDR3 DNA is TGTGCCAGCAGCTCTAGCGGGCCCTACACAGATACGCAGTATTTT. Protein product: CASSSSGPYTDTQYF.

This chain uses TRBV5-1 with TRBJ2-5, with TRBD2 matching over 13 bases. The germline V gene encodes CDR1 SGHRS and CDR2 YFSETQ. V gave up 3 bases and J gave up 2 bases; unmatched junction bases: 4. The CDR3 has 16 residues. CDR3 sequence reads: CASSSGLAGVQETQYF. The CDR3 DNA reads TGCGCCAGCAGCTCAGGACTAGCGGGGGTGCAAGAGACCCAGTACTTC.